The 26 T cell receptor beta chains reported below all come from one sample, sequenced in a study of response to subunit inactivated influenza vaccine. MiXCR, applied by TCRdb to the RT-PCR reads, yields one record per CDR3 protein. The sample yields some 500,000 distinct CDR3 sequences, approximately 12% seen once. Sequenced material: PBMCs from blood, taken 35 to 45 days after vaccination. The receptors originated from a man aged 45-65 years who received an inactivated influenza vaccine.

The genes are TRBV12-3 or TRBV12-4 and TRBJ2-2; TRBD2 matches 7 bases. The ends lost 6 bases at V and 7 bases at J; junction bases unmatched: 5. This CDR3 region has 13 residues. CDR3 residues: CASRPGGNGELFF. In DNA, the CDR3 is TGTGCCAGCAGGCCGGGGGGTAACGGGGAGCTGTTTTTT.

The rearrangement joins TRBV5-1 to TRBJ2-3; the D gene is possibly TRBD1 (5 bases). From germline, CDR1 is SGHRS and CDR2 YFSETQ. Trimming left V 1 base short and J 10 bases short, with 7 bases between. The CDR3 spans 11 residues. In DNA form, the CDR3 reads TGCGCCAGCAGCTTGCAAGGGGCGCAGTATTTT. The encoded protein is CASSLQGAQYF. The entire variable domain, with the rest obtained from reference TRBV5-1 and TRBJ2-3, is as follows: KAGVTQTPRYLIKTRGQQVTLSCSPISGHRSVSWYQQTPGQGLQFLFEYFSETQRNKGNFPGRFSGRQFSNSRSEMNVSTLELGDSALYLCASSLQGAQYFGPGTRLTVL.

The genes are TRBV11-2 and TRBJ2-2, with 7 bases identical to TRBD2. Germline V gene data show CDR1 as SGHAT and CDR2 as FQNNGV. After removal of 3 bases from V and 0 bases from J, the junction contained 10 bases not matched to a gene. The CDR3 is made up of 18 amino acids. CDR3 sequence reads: CASSFRYSSGSNTGELFF. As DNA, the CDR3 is TGTGCCAGCAGCTTTCGGTATTCTAGCGGATCGAACACCGGGGAGCTGTTTTTT.

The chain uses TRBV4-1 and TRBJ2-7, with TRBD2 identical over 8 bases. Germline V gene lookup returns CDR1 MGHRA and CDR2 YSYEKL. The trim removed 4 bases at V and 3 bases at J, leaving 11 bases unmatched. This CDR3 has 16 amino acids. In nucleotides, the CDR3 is TGCGCCAGCAGCCTCACGGGTAGCGGGGAGAACTACGAGCAGTACTTC. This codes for CASSLTGSGENYEQYF.

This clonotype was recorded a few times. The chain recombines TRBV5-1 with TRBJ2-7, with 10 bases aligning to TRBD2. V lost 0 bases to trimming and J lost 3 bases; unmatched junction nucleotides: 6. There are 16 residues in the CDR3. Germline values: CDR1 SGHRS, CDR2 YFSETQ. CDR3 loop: CASSLAPSGSNYEQYF. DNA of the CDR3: TGCGCCAGCAGCTTGGCACCTAGCGGGAGCAACTACGAGCAGTACTTC. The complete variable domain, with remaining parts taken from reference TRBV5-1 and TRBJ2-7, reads KAGVTQTPRYLIKTRGQQVTLSCSPISGHRSVSWYQQTPGQGLQFLFEYFSETQRNKGNFPGRFSGRQFSNSRSEMNVSTLELGDSALYLCASSLAPSGSNYEQYFGPGTRLTVT.

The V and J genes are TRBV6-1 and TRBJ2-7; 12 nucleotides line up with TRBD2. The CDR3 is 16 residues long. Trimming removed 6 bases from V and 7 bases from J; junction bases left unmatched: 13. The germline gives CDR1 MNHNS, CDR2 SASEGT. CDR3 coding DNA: TGTGCCAGCAGGGCGACTAGCGGGAGCTTAGTGAGGGAGCAGTACTTC. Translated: CASRATSGSLVREQYF.

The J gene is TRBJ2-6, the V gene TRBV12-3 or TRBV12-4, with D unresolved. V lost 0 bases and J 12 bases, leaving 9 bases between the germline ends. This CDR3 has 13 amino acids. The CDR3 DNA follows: TGTGCCAGCAGTTTAGCCCACGGAAGCGTCCTGACTTTC. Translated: CASSLAHGSVLTF.

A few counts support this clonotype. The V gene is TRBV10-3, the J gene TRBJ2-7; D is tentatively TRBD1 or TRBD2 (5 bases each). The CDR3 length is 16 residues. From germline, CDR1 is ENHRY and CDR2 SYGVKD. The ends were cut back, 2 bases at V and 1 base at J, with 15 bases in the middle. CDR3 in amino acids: CAISEAGTVGSYEQYF. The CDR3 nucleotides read TGTGCCATCAGTGAGGCCGGGACGGTGGGATCCTACGAGCAGTACTTC.

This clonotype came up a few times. The DNA for the CDR3 is TGTGCCAGCAGCGTAGGGTTAGGGCCGATCTACGAGCAGTACTTC. Protein: CASSVGLGPIYEQYF. The chain links TRBV9 to TRBJ2-7, with no clear D. CDR1 and CDR2 (germline): SGDLS, YYNGEE. Trimming left V 0 bases short and J 3 bases short, with 13 bases between. The CDR3 spans 15 residues.

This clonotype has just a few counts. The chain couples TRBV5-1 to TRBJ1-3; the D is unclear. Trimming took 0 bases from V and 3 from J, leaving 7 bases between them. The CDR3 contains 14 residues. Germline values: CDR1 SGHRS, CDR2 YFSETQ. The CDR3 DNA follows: TGCGCCAGCAGCTTGGTAGGATATGGAAACACCATATATTTT. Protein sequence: CASSLVGYGNTIYF.

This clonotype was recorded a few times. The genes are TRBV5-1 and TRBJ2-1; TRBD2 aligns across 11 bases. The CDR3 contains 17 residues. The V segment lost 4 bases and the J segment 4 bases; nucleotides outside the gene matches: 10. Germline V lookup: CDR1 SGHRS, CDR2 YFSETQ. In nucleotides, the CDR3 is TGCGCCAGCAGCCCAACTAGCGGGGGCCTCGGATACAATGAGCAGTTCTTC. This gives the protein CASSPTSGGLGYNEQFF.

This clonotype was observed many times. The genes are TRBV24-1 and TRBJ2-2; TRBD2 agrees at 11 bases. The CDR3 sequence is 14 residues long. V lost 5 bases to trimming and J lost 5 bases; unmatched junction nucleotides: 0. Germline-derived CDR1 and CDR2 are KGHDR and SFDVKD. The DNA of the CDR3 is TGTGCCACCAGTGGGACTAGCGGGACCGGGGAGCTGTTTTTT. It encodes CATSGTSGTGELFF.

The CDR3 is CASSRKLAGGLQETQYF. The CDR3 region has the DNA TGCGCCAGCAGCCGAAAACTAGCGGGGGGACTCCAAGAGACCCAGTACTTC. The chain couples TRBV4-3 to TRBJ2-5; TRBD2 matches 12 bases. The J segment lost 1 base and the V segment lost 4 bases, leaving 7 bases of the junction unmatched. Germline loops: CDR1 LGHNA, CDR2 YSLEER. CDR3 length: 17 amino acids.

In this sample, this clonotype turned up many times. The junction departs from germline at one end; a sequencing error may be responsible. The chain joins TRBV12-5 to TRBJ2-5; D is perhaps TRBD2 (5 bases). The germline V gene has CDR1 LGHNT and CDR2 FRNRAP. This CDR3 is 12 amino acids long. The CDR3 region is CASGLAPGLPSF. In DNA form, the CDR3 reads TGTGCTAGTGGTTTGGCACCAGGACTTCCCTCCTTC.

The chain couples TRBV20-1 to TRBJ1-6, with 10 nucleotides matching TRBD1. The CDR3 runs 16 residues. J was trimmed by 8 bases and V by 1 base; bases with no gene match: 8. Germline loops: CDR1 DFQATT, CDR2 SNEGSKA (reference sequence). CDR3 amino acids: CSARVATGGTHSPLHF. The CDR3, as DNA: TGCAGTGCTAGAGTCGCGACAGGGGGCACTCATTCACCCCTCCACTTT.

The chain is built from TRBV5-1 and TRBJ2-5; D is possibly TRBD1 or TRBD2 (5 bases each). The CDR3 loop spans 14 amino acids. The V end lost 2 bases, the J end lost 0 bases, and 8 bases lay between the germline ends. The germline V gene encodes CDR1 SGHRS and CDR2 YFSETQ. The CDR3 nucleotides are TGCGCCAGCAGCTTCCGAGGGGACCAAGAGACCCAGTACTTC. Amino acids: CASSFRGDQETQYF.

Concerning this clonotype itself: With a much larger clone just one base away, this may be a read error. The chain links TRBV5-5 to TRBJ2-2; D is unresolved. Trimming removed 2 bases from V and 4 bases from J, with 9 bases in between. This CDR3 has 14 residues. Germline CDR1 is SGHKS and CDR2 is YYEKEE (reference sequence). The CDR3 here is CASSLTESTGELFF. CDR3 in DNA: TGTGCCAGCAGCTTAACAGAGTCCACCGGGGAGCTGTTTTTT. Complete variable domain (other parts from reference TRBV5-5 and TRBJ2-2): DAGVTQSPTHLIKTRGQQVTLRCSPISGHKSVSWYQQVLGQGPQFIFQYYEKEERGRGNFPDRFSARQFPNYSSELNVNALLLGDSALYLCASSLTESTGELFFGEGSRLTVL.

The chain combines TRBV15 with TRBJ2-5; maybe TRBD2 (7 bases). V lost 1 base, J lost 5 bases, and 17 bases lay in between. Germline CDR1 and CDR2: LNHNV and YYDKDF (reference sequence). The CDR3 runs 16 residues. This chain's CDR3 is CATSRGQAGRQETQYF. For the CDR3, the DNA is TGTGCCACCAGCAGAGGACAGGCCGGGAGGCAGGAGACCCAGTACTTC.

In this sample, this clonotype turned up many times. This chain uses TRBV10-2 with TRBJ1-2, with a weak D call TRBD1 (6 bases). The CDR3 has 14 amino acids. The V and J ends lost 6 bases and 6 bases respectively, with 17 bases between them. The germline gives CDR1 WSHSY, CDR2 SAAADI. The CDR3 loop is CASSALRQVDGYTF. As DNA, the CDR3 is TGCGCCAGCAGCGCTCTCCGACAGGTCGATGGCTACACCTTC.

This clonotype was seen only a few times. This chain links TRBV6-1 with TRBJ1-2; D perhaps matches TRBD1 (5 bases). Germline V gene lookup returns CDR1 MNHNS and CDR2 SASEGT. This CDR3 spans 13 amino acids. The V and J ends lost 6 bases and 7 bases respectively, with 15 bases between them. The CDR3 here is CASSIGQFRGYTF. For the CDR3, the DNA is TGTGCCAGCAGCATCGGACAATTCCGTGGCTACACCTTC.

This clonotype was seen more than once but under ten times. CDR3 sequence reads: CAISRQETNYNEQFF. The CDR3 DNA reads as TGTGCCATCAGCAGACAGGAGACTAATTACAATGAGCAGTTCTTC. This chain links TRBV10-3 with TRBJ2-1; D is perhaps TRBD1 (6 bases). The CDR3 contains 15 residues. Germline V gene lookup returns CDR1 ENHRY and CDR2 SYGVKD. V was clipped by 6 bases and J by 4 bases, with 16 bases between them.

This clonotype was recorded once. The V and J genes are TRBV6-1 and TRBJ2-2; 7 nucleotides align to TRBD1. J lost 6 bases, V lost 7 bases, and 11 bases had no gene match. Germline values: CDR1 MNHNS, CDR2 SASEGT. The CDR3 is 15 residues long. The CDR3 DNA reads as TGTGCCAGCAAACAACAGGGGTCCGGGGCCGGGGAGCTGTTTTTT. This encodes CASKQQGSGAGELFF.

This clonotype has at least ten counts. The chain's CDR3 is CASSLEVAGYGSGNTIYF. CDR3 sequence (DNA): TGTGCCAGCAGCTTGGAAGTCGCAGGGTATGGCTCTGGAAACACCATATATTTT. This rearrangement joins TRBV5-5 to TRBJ1-3, with D tentatively TRBD1 (5 bases). Per germline, CDR1 SGHKS and CDR2 YYEKEE (reference sequence). This CDR3 spans 18 amino acids. Deletions cut 0 bases from V and 0 bases from J, with 16 bases between.

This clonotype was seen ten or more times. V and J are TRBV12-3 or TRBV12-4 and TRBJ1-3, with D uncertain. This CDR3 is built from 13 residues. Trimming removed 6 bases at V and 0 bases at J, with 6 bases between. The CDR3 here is CASRLGSGNTIYF. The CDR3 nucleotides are TGTGCCAGCAGACTGGGCTCTGGAAACACCATATATTTT.

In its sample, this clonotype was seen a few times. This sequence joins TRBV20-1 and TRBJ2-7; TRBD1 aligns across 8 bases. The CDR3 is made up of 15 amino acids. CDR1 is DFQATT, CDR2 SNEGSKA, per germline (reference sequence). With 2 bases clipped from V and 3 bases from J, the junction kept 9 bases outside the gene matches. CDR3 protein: CSARYDRGAGYEQYF. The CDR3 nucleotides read TGCAGTGCTAGATACGACAGGGGTGCTGGCTACGAGCAGTACTTC.

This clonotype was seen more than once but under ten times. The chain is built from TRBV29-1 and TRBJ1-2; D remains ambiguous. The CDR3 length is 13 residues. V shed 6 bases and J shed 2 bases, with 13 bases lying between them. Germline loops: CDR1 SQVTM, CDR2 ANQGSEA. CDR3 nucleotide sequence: TGCAGCGTCGACAATGGACGGAACTATGGCTACACCTTC. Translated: CSVDNGRNYGYTF. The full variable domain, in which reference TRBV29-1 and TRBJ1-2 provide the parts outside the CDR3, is SAVISQKPSRDICQRGTSLTIQCQVDSQVTMMFWYRQQPGQSLTLIATANQGSEATYESGFVIDKFPISRPNLTFSTLTVSNMSPEDSSIYLCSVDNGRNYGYTFGSGTRLTVV.